The rows below give T cell receptor beta chains drawn from one sample of a study of cytomegalovirus exposure and HLA in healthy donors. Clones were sequenced by immunoSEQ multiplex PCR, and TCRdb holds only the in-frame ones, with some missing. Among fewer than 90,000 clones listed, 76% were seen once. Sequenced material: PBMCs. The receptors originated from a male donor in good health and CMV-seronegative. Both conserved end residues are part of each CDR3. The D gene is left open where the match is weak. Expanded clones get a size class; other rows say once, few or many, or leave the size out.

d_call	clone_size	v_call	j_call	cdr3_aa	cdr3_nt
NA	NA	TRBV20-1	TRBJ1-1	CSALRDNPFF	TGCAGTGCTCTCCGGGATAATCCTTTCTTT
NA	few	TRBV4-1	TRBJ1-5	CASSQEGHGRNQPQHF	TGCGCCAGCAGCCAAGAGGGACACGGAAGAAATCAGCCCCAGCATTTT
TRBD2	NA	TRBV19	TRBJ2-7	CASSTTPGEGGDEQYF	TGTGCCAGTAGTACCACACCCGGGGAGGGCGGCGACGAGCAGTACTTC
TRBD1	NA	TRBV18	TRBJ2-7	CASSPGQSITYEQYF	TGTGCCAGCTCACCGGGACAGTCAATTACCTACGAGCAGTACTTC
NA	NA	TRBV4-3	TRBJ1-4	CASSQGGRTNEKLFF	TGCGCCAGCAGCCAAGGTGGGAGAACTAATGAAAAACTGTTTTTT
TRBD1	NA	TRBV28	TRBJ2-2	CASSPPGQGVAGELFF	TGTGCCAGCAGCCCACCGGGACAGGGGGTCGCCGGGGAGCTGTTTTTT
NA	NA	TRBV5-1	TRBJ2-3	CASSAQKSTDTQYF	TGCGCCAGCAGCGCCCAGAAGAGCACAGATACGCAGTATTTT
TRBD2	NA	TRBV6-5	TRBJ2-5	CASRAGGGPSETQYF	TGTGCCAGCAGGGCGGGGGGCGGGCCGTCAGAGACCCAGTACTTC
NA	few	TRBV2	TRBJ1-2	CASSDDSPYGYTF	TGTGCCAGCAGTGACGACAGCCCCTATGGCTACACCTTC
TRBD2	NA	TRBV5-1	TRBJ2-7	CASSYSGGNSYEQYF	TGCGCCAGCAGCTACAGCGGGGGGAACTCCTACGAGCAGTACTTC
TRBD2	NA	TRBV7-7	TRBJ2-3	CASSLNSGGVTDTQYF	TGTGCTAGCAGCTTAAATAGCGGGGGAGTAACAGATACGCAGTATTTT
TRBD2	NA	TRBV29-1	TRBJ2-3	CSVESLAGETDTQYF	TGCAGCGTTGAATCACTAGCGGGAGAAACAGATACGCAGTATTTT
TRBD1	NA	TRBV5-1	TRBJ1-4	CASSRDSWLTNEKLFF	TGCGCCAGCAGCCGGGACAGCTGGCTTACTAATGAAAAACTGTTTTTT
NA	NA	TRBV11-2	TRBJ2-2	CAGSLAGTTNTGELFF	TGTGCCGGCAGCTTAGCAGGGACAACGAACACCGGGGAGCTGTTTTTT
NA	NA	TRBV5-4	TRBJ2-1	CASRPGLYNEQFF	TGTGCCAGCAGGCCGGGACTGTACAATGAGCAGTTCTTC
NA	few	TRBV11-1	TRBJ1-4	CASSGGEKLFF	TGTGCCAGCAGCGGAGGTGAAAAACTGTTTTTT
NA	NA	TRBV5-1	TRBJ1-4	CASSSGDLPRGEKLFF	TGCGCCAGCAGCTCGGGGGACCTCCCTAGAGGGGAAAAACTGTTTTTT
TRBD1	NA	TRBV19	TRBJ1-2	CASRRQGRGNYGYTF	TGTGCCAGTAGGAGACAGGGAAGAGGGAACTATGGCTACACCTTC
TRBD1	NA	TRBV6-4	TRBJ1-1	CASRRGQEETEAFF	TGTGCCAGCCGACGGGGACAGGAGGAAACTGAAGCTTTCTTT
NA	once	TRBV6-5	TRBJ2-1	CASSSAGLSSYNEQFF	TGTGCCAGCAGTTCGGCGGGGCTCAGCTCCTACAATGAGCAGTTCTTC
NA	NA	TRBV7-2	TRBJ1-6	CASSLGQVSNSPLHF	TGTGCCAGCAGCTTAGGGCAGGTCTCTAATTCACCCCTCCACTTT
TRBD1	NA	TRBV5-1	TRBJ2-6	CASSLADREANVLTF	TGCGCCAGCAGCTTGGCGGACAGGGAAGCCAACGTCCTGACTTTC
TRBD2	NA	TRBV27	TRBJ2-1	CASSLSGTSDPNDNEQFF	TGTGCCAGCAGTTTATCAGGGACTAGCGATCCGAATGACAATGAGCAGTTCTTC
TRBD2	once	TRBV7-3	TRBJ2-3	CASSLKAGLGTDTQYF	TGTGCCAGCAGCTTAAAAGCGGGACTAGGGACAGATACGCAGTATTTT
NA	NA	TRBV20-1	TRBJ2-7	CSATGSYEQYF	TGCAGTGCCACCGGTTCCTACGAGCAGTACTTC
NA	NA	TRBV2	TRBJ2-2	CASSKGGSGELFF	TGTGCCAGCAGTAAGGGGGGGTCCGGGGAGCTGTTTTTT
NA	NA	TRBV7-6	TRBJ2-5	CASSLEGAWRGETQYF	TGTGCCAGCAGCTTAGAAGGGGCCTGGCGGGGAGAGACCCAGTACTTC
NA	few	TRBV20-1	TRBJ2-1	CSATLGEQFF	TGCAGTGCTACTCTAGGCGAGCAGTTCTTC
NA	few	TRBV28	TRBJ2-3	CASSSGQGYTDTQYF	TGTGCCAGCAGCAGCGGGCAGGGATACACAGATACGCAGTATTTT
NA	NA	TRBV6-4	TRBJ1-1	CASRAGENTEAFF	TGTGCCAGCCGTGCTGGAGAGAACACTGAAGCTTTCTTT
NA	NA	TRBV27	TRBJ2-7	CASSPDNSYEQYF	TGTGCCAGCAGCCCTGACAACTCCTACGAGCAGTACTTC
NA	NA	TRBV28	TRBJ2-5	CASCWGYQETQYF	TGTGCCAGCTGTTGGGGCTACCAAGAGACCCAGTACTTC
TRBD1	NA	TRBV7-2	TRBJ2-3	CASSREGQVQDTQYF	TGTGCCAGCAGCCGGGAAGGACAGGTTCAAGATACGCAGTATTTT
NA	few	TRBV5-1	TRBJ1-1	CAISLVRQGEAFF	TGCGCCATCAGCTTGGTAAGGCAGGGTGAAGCTTTCTTC
NA	NA	TRBV28	TRBJ1-2	CASSPDTTRTNYGYTF	TGTGCCAGCAGCCCGGACACAACCCGCACTAACTATGGCTACACCTTC
NA	NA	TRBV6-5	TRBJ2-1	CASSVGLYYNEQFF	TGTGCCAGCAGTGTGGGACTCTACTACAATGAGCAGTTCTTC
NA	NA	TRBV9	TRBJ1-2	CASSESTRQSKSYTF	TGTGCCAGCTCGGAGTCCACACGACAGAGCAAGAGCTACACCTTC
TRBD1	NA	TRBV11-3	TRBJ2-7	CASSARGGTGRTEQYF	TGTGCCAGCAGCGCTAGAGGCGGGACAGGGCGAACCGAGCAGTACTTC
TRBD1	NA	TRBV5-1	TRBJ1-1	CASSLEVRDRGRGNTEAFF	TGCGCCAGCAGCTTGGAAGTCCGGGACAGGGGGCGCGGAAACACTGAAGCTTTCTTT
TRBD1	NA	TRBV6-5	TRBJ1-2	CASSYGGQGHYGYTF	TGTGCCAGCAGTTACGGGGGACAGGGTCACTATGGCTACACCTTC
NA	NA	TRBV4-3	TRBJ2-2	CASSQGTPLDTGELFF	TGCGCCAGCAGCCAAGGGACACCCCTTGACACCGGGGAGCTGTTTTTT
NA	few	TRBV6-5	TRBJ1-4	CASRRVTNEKLFF	TGTGCCAGCAGACGGGTAACTAATGAAAAACTGTTTTTT
NA	NA	TRBV4-1	TRBJ1-1	CASSSIWDLTGNTEAFF	TGCGCCAGCAGCTCAATTTGGGACCTGACAGGTAACACTGAAGCTTTCTTT
NA	few	TRBV7-2	TRBJ2-6	CASSGTGANGLTF	TGTGCCAGCAGCGGGACTGGGGCCAACGGCCTGACTTTC
NA	NA	TRBV2	TRBJ2-2	CASSELSGELFF	TGTGCCAGCAGTGAATTGAGCGGGGAGCTGTTTTTT
NA	NA	TRBV27	TRBJ2-7	CASGRGGSYEQYF	TGTGCCAGCGGGAGAGGGGGCTCCTACGAGCAGTACTTC
NA	few	TRBV19	TRBJ1-1	CASSPGVGATEAFF	TGTGCCAGTAGTCCAGGAGTAGGGGCCACTGAAGCTTTCTTT
NA	NA	TRBV7-6	TRBJ1-5	CASSLGKGGERTLGYSNQPQHF	TGTGCCAGCAGCTTAGGGAAAGGAGGTGAGCGGACCCTGGGCTATAGCAATCAGCCCCAGCATTTT
NA	NA	TRBV7-2	TRBJ1-2	CASSSIILQNYGYTF	TGTGCCAGCAGTTCTATTATTCTCCAAAACTATGGCTACACCTTC
TRBD2	NA	TRBV29-1	TRBJ2-5	CSVGLAGVPETQYF	TGCAGCGTTGGACTAGCGGGAGTTCCTGAGACCCAGTACTTC
NA	NA	TRBV5-4	TRBJ2-3	CASSSRWDTQYF	TGTGCCAGCAGCTCCAGATGGGATACGCAGTATTTT
TRBD1	NA	TRBV5-4	TRBJ2-2	CASSRQGVRTGELFF	TGTGCCAGCAGCAGACAGGGGGTTCGAACCGGGGAGCTGTTTTTT
TRBD1	NA	TRBV9	TRBJ1-5	CASSGGQGSNQPQHF	TGTGCCAGCAGCGGGGGACAGGGGAGCAATCAGCCCCAGCATTTT
TRBD2	NA	TRBV7-2	TRBJ2-2	CASSPQRGAPNTGELFF	TGTGCCAGCAGCCCCCAGCGGGGGGCCCCGAACACCGGGGAGCTGTTTTTT
NA	few	TRBV6-5	TRBJ1-1	CASSAAVNTEAFF	TGTGCCAGCAGTGCCGCAGTGAACACTGAAGCTTTCTTT
TRBD1	few	TRBV18	TRBJ2-6	CASSPPGGGSGANVLTF	TGTGCCAGCTCACCACCAGGGGGCGGTTCTGGGGCCAACGTCCTGACTTTC
TRBD2	NA	TRBV19	TRBJ2-1	CASSLGTSGSYNEQFF	TGTGCCAGTAGTCTGGGGACTAGCGGGTCCTACAATGAGCAGTTCTTC
NA	few	TRBV7-2	TRBJ1-6	CASSLYINSPLHF	TGTGCCAGCAGCTTATACATCAATTCACCCCTCCACTTT
NA	few	TRBV6-1	TRBJ2-7	CASPPGDF	TGTGCCAGCCCCCCCGGGGACTTC